Presented here are 17 T cell receptor beta chains from one specimen sequenced in a study of blood T cells in healthy people across ages. With a J-beta primer mix and a sample-barcoded 5' primer, a second PCR ran 7 to 11 cycles. TCRdb re-called the 5' RACE reads with MiXCR, one entry per CDR3 protein. Here the sample spans roughly 830,000 distinct CDR3 sequences, 55% to 65% being singletons. The sequenced sample was blood. The receptors were gathered from a man aged 30 to 45 in good health.

Only one count was recorded for this clonotype. V usage is TRBV28 and J usage is TRBJ2-7; the match to TRBD1 covers 7 bases. Looked up from germline, CDR1 is MDHEN and CDR2 is SYDVKM. V lost 6 bases to trimming and J lost 3 bases; unmatched junction nucleotides: 8. The CDR3 consists of 14 residues. The CDR3 region has the DNA TGTGCCAGCAGGCTCCCGGGACAGATCTACGAGCAGTACTTC. Protein product: CASRLPGQIYEQYF. The full variable domain, completed using reference TRBV28 and TRBJ2-7, is DVKVTQSSRYLVKRTGEKVFLECVQDMDHENMFWYRQDPGLGLRLIYFSYDVKMKEKGDIPEGYSVSREKKERFSLILESASTNQTSMYLCASRLPGQIYEQYFGPGTRLTVT.

This clonotype has a handful of counts. The gene calls are TRBV5-1 and TRBJ2-5, with D possibly being TRBD1 or TRBD2 (5 bases each). Per germline, CDR1 SGHRS and CDR2 YFSETQ. The V end was cut by 4 bases, the J end by 5 bases, with 18 bases between. This CDR3 spans 15 amino acids. For the CDR3, the DNA is TGCGCCAGCAGCCGGACACGGGGCCAGCTGGAGACCCAGTACTTC. This translates into CASSRTRGQLETQYF.

The chain carries TRBV9 and TRBJ2-6, with TRBD1 as a possible D gene (6 bases). V was shortened by 0 bases and J by 4 bases, with 17 bases between the two germline ends. CDR3 size: 18 residues. CDR1 and CDR2 (germline): SGDLS, YYNGEE. CDR3: CASSVALNGGSGANVLTF. As DNA, the CDR3 is TGTGCCAGCAGCGTAGCATTAAATGGGGGCTCAGGGGCCAACGTCCTGACTTTC.

This clonotype came up a few times. The rearrangement joins TRBV29-1 to TRBJ2-7; D is unresolved. The V gene's germline CDR1 is SQVTM and CDR2 ANQGSEA. The CDR3 has 15 residues. V was clipped by 0 bases and J by 2 bases, with 14 bases between them. The CDR3 nucleotides read TGCAGCGTTGAAGATCCCGGGTGGTGGACCTACGAGCAGTACTTC. Its translation is CSVEDPGWWTYEQYF.

In its sample, this clonotype was seen once. V usage is TRBV9 and J usage is TRBJ1-4; D might be TRBD1 (6 bases). Germline loops: CDR1 SGDLS, CDR2 YYNGEE. Trimming pared 3 bases from V and 6 bases from J, leaving 15 bases between. The length of the CDR3 is 15 residues. The CDR3 bases are TGTGCCAGCAGCGCAGAAACAGGGTCTTATGAAAAACTGTTTTTT. Protein product: CASSAETGSYEKLFF.

The V call is TRBV4-3, the J call TRBJ2-1, with 15 bases identical to TRBD2. Looked up from germline, CDR1 is LGHNA and CDR2 is YSLEER. This CDR3 is built from 18 residues. V trimming: 3 bases; J trimming: 1 base; junction bases outside the gene matches: 4. CDR3 nucleotides: TGCGCCAGCAGCCAGCCGGGACTAGCGGGGGGATCCTACAATGAGCAGTTCTTC. This sequence encodes CASSQPGLAGGSYNEQFF.

V usage is TRBV10-3 and J usage is TRBJ2-7; TRBD1 might be the D (6 bases). The germline V gene encodes CDR1 ENHRY and CDR2 SYGVKD. V dropped 5 bases and J dropped 2 bases, with 10 bases sitting between them. This CDR3 region has 13 residues. Here the CDR3 DNA reads TGTGCCATCAGTTTGACAGGTACCTACGAGCAGTACTTC. Translating gives CAISLTGTYEQYF.

Here the CDR3 reads CSARDPVGYGYTF. The DNA of the CDR3 is TGCAGTGCTAGAGATCCGGTAGGGTATGGCTACACCTTC. The V gene is TRBV20-1, the J gene TRBJ1-2; D is unresolved. Germline V CDR1 and CDR2: DFQATT, SNEGSKA (reference sequence). V lost 0 bases to trimming and J lost 5 bases, with 10 bases between them. This CDR3 has 13 residues.

The CDR3 loop reads CASSVADSYEQFF. The CDR3 DNA reads as TGTGCCAGCAGCGTAGCGGACAGCTATGAGCAGTTCTTC. The chain links TRBV9 to TRBJ2-1, with a tentative D call TRBD1 (6 bases). In germline, CDR1 is SGDLS, CDR2 YYNGEE. The length of the CDR3 is 13 residues. Trimming took off 0 bases at V and 8 bases at J, with 9 bases between the two ends. The full variable domain, rest sourced from reference TRBV9 and TRBJ2-1, is DSGVTQTPKHLITATGQRVTLRCSPRSGDLSVYWYQQSLDQGLQFLIQYYNGEERAKGNILERFSAQQFPDLHSELNLSSLELGDSALYFCASSVADSYEQFFGPGTRLTVL.

This chain uses TRBV24-1 with TRBJ2-4; weak D call: TRBD1 (5 bases). The J call may be faulty, since TRBJ2-7 better matches the DNA end. The germline V gene encodes CDR1 KGHDR and CDR2 SFDVKD. The CDR3 sequence is 13 residues long. The CDR3 DNA reads TGTGCCACCAGTGATTTAAGGGGCTACGAGCAGTACTTC. It yields the protein CATSDLRGYEQYF.

The V and J genes are TRBV19 and TRBJ2-7; perhaps TRBD1 as D (5 bases). Germline V gene lookup returns CDR1 LNHDA and CDR2 SQIVND (reference sequence). The germline V and J ends were trimmed by 3 bases and 0 bases, with 9 bases remaining between them. The CDR3 spans 14 residues. The CDR3 loop is CASSIADSSYEQYF. The CDR3 nucleotides read TGTGCCAGTAGTATCGCCGACAGCTCCTACGAGCAGTACTTC. The full variable domain, its missing parts supplied by reference TRBV19 and TRBJ2-7, is DGGITQSPKYLFRKEGQNVTLSCEQNLNHDAMYWYRQDPGQGLRLIYYSQIVNDFQKGDIAEGYSVSREKKESFPLTVTSAQKNPTAFYLCASSIADSSYEQYFGPGTRLTVT.

In its sample, this clonotype was seen once. V is TRBV9 and J is TRBJ1-4; TRBD1 aligns across 8 bases. The germline gives CDR1 SGDLS, CDR2 YYNGEE. The V segment lost 4 bases and the J segment 7 bases; nucleotides outside the gene matches: 6. This CDR3 is 14 amino acids long. CDR3 sequence reads: CASSPRQGPEKLFF. CDR3 nucleotide sequence: TGTGCCAGCAGCCCCCGACAGGGGCCTGAAAAACTGTTTTTT.

This clonotype was seen a few times. The V gene is TRBV24-1, the J gene TRBJ1-2; no clear D. The CDR3 covers 11 residues. Per germline, CDR1 KGHDR and CDR2 SFDVKD. Trimming took off 2 bases at V and 6 bases at J, with 3 bases between the two ends. CDR3 in amino acids: CATSDSHGYTF. The CDR3 DNA reads as TGTGCCACCAGTGATTCCCATGGCTACACCTTC.

V is TRBV2 and J is TRBJ2-7, with 7 bases fitting TRBD2. The V gene end was trimmed by 4 bases and the J gene end by 7 bases; junction bases not matched to a gene: 10. This CDR3 comprises 14 residues. Germline values: CDR1 SNHLY, CDR2 FYNNEI. Here the CDR3 DNA reads TGTGCCAGCAGTGGAGCGGGGAACCCTTGGGAGCAGTACTTC. As protein: CASSGAGNPWEQYF.

The CDR3 DNA reads as TGCAGCGCAACCGGGCCAAACCATAACTATGGCTACACCTTC. Its translation: CSATGPNHNYGYTF. This chain joins TRBV29-1 and TRBJ1-2; D gene ambiguous. CDR3 length: 14 amino acids. Between the trimmed V and J ends, which lost 7 bases and 1 base, there was a span of 16 bases. Germline V gene data show CDR1 as SQVTM and CDR2 as ANQGSEA.

The J gene is TRBJ2-1, the V gene TRBV29-1; 11 positions match TRBD2. Per germline, CDR1 SQVTM and CDR2 ANQGSEA. This CDR3 comprises 13 residues. With 4 bases clipped from V and 7 bases from J, the junction kept 3 bases outside the gene matches. CDR3 sequence reads: CSVVIAGGNEQFF. The CDR3 coding sequence is TGCAGCGTTGTGATAGCGGGGGGGAATGAGCAGTTCTTC.

The V and J genes are TRBV12-3 or TRBV12-4 and TRBJ1-2; D ambiguous. The CDR3 runs to 15 residues. V dropped 2 bases and J dropped 2 bases, with 12 bases sitting between them. The chain's CDR3 is CASSLSHGVNYGYTF. CDR3 sequence (DNA): TGTGCCAGCAGTTTATCCCATGGGGTGAACTATGGCTACACCTTC.